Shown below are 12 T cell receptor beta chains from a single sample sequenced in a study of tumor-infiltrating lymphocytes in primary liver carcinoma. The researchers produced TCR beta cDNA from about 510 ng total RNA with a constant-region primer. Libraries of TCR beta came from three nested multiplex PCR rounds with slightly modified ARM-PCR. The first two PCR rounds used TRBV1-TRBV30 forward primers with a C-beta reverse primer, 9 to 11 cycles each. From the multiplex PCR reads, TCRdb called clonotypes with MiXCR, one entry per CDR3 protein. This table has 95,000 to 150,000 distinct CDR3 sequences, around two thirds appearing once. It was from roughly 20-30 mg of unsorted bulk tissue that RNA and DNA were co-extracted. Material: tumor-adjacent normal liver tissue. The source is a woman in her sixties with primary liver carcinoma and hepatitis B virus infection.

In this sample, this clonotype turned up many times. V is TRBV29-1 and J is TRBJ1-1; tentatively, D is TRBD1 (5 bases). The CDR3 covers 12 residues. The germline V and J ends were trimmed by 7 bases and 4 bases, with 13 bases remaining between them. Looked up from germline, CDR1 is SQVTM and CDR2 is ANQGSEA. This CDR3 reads CSAGGGTTEAFF. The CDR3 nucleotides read TGCAGCGCCGGGGGGGGGACCACTGAAGCTTTCTTT.

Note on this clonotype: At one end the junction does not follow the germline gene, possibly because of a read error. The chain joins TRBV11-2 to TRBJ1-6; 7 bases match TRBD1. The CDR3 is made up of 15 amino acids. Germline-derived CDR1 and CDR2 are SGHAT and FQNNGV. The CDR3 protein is CAGSLESGQNSPLHF. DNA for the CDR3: TGCGCCGGCAGCTTAGAGTCGGGACAGAATTCACCCCTCCACTTT.

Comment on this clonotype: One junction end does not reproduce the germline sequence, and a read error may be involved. The CDR3 sequence: CAGSLHSRSGSYTF. Here the CDR3 DNA reads TGTGCCGGCAGTTTACATTCCCGGTCGGGGAGCTACACCTTC. The chain recombines TRBV12-3 or TRBV12-4 with TRBJ1-2; no clear D gene. This CDR3 has 14 amino acids.

The CDR3 here is CASSSGRGVGTRYNEQFF. CDR3 sequence (DNA): TGTGCCAGCAGCTCGGGGCGGGGCGTAGGGACTCGTTACAATGAGCAGTTCTTC. The V and J genes are TRBV7-3 and TRBJ2-1, with a tentative D call TRBD2 (6 bases). Germline loops: CDR1 SGHTA, CDR2 FQGTGA. Trimming pared 4 bases from V and 4 bases from J, leaving 23 bases between. There are 18 residues in the CDR3.

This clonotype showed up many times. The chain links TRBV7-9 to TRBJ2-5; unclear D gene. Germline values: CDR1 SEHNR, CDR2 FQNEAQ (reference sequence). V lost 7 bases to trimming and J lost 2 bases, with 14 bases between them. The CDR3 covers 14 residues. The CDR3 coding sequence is TGTGCCAGCACCGACCTCGACCAGCAAGAGACCCAGTACTTC. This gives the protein CASTDLDQQETQYF.

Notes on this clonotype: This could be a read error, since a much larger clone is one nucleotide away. The CDR3 protein is CASSHSSTGGFRMNTEAFF. The CDR3, as DNA: TGTGCCAGCAGTCACTCGTCTACAGGGGGCTTTCGGATGAACACTGAAGCTTTCTTT. J is TRBJ1-1 and V is TRBV6-6; 9 nucleotides match TRBD1. This CDR3 is built from 19 residues. Germline CDR1 MNHNY, CDR2 SVGAGI (reference sequence).

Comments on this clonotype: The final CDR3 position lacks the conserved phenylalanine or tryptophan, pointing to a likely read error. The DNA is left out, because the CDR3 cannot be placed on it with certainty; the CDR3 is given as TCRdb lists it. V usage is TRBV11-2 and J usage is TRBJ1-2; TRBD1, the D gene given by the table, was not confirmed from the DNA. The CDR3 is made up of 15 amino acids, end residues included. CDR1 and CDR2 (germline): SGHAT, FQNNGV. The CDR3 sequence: CARSPRGRDRFGYIS.

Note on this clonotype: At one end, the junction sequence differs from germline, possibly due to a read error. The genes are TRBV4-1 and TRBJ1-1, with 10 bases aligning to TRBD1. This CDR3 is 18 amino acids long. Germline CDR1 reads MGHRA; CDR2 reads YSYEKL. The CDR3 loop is CASSLPPGQGLLNTEACF. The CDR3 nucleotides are TGCGCCAGCAGTCTTCCCCCGGGACAGGGGCTACTGAACACTGAAGCTTGCTTT.

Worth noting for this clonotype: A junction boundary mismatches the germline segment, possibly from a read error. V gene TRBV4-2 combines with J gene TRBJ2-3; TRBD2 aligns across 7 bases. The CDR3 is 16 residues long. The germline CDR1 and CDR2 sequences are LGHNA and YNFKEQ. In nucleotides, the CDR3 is TGTGCCAGCAGCCAAGAGCGGGAGATTAACACAGATACGCACTATTTT. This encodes CASSQEREINTDTHYF.

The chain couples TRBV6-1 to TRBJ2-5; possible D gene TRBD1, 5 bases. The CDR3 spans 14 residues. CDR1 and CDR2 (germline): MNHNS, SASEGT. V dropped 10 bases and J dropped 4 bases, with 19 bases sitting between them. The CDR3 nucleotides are TGTGCCAACAGCTCAATTGACAGTAGAGAGACCCAGTACTTC. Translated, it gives CANSSIDSRETQYF.

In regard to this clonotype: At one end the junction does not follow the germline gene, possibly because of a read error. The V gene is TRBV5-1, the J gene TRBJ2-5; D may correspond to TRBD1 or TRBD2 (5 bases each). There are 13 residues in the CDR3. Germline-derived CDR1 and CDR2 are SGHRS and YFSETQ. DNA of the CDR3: TGCACCAGCAGCGGACAAGTTGGAGAGACCCAGTACTTC. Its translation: CTSSGQVGETQYF.

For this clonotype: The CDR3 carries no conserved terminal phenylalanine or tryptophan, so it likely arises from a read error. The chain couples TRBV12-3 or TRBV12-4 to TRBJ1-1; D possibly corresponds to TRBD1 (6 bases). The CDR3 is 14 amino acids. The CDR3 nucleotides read TGTGCCAACAGTTCCCGCCAGGGGAGGACTGAAGCTTTCTTA. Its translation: CANSSRQGRTEAFL.